This T cell receptor beta chain was documented in a study of T cell responses to AZD1222 COVID-19 vaccine. Findings and caveats of the study: The repertoires were collected only after the peak T cell response.

Profiled with immunoSEQ multiplex PCR; TCRdb holds only in-frame clones, not every one. This table holds roughly 120,000 clones, roughly nine tenths found once. Germline V gene sequence: CDR1 LNHDA, CDR2 SQIVND (reference sequence). The CDR3 contains 13 residues. Deletions cut 7 bases from V and 3 bases from J, with 12 bases between. With respect to this clone: What it recognizes is unknown.

The sample was peripheral blood, taken on day 0 of AZD1222 vaccination. The genes are TRBV19 and TRBJ1-1; no clear D gene. The sequence was obtained from an adult in good health. CDR3 loop: CASTTQMDTEAFF. DNA for the CDR3: TGTGCCAGTACCACCCAGATGGACACTGAAGCTTTCTTT.